This is a list of T cell receptor beta chains from one sample in a study of a mutant IDH1 vaccine in newly diagnosed glioma. TCRdb keeps only in-frame clones here, not all; method: immunoSEQ multiplex PCR. The sample lists around 85,000 clones; around 85% were seen once. These receptors lack a known antigen. The sequences come from PBMCs, collected from a glioma patient whose treatment included an IDH1 peptide vaccine. These receptors came from a man aged 25-40 years with glioma. Some clones in this sample may be carry-over from other donors' samples. CDR3s include the opening cysteine and the closing phenylalanine or tryptophan. Clone size is given for some rows only: seen once, a few or many times, or a class if the clone is expanded.

>TRBJ2-7|NA|TRBV5-1
CASSFLWTSDEQYF
>TRBJ1-1|NA|TRBV7-9
CASSPGRAEAFF
>TRBJ1-3|NA|TRBV30
CAWSLDLAGNTIYF
>TRBJ2-2|NA|TRBV5-6
CASLRGAGDTGELFF
>TRBJ1-1|NA|TRBV5-6
CASRLQGGDTEAFF
>TRBJ1-2|NA|TRBV25-1
CASREANYGYTF
>TRBJ2-5|NA|TRBV4-2
CASSQVFLGQAIQETQYF
>TRBJ2-7|NA|TRBV7-6
CASSDLGPSREQYF
>TRBJ1-4|NA|TRBV15
CATSRDPSEKLFF
>TRBJ1-6|NA|TRBV6-6
CASSSPGENSPLHF
>TRBJ1-2|NA|TRBV29-1
CSVGDRGLGYTF
>TRBJ2-7|NA|TRBV7-2
CASSLDRGLNEQYF
>TRBJ2-3|NA|TRBV11-2
CASSRTIGQGSTDTQYF
>TRBJ2-3|few|TRBV5-1
CASSSTDTQYF
>TRBJ2-7|NA|TRBV28
CASSNAGSAYEQYF
>TRBJ1-5|NA|TRBV4-2
CASSHSGLDQPQHF
>TRBJ1-5|once|TRBV30
CAWSGKGGNQPQHF
>TRBJ1-5|NA|TRBV6-5
CASGRTTGQPQHF
>TRBJ1-3|NA|TRBV5-1
CASSSYGQGSTGNTIYF
>TRBJ1-1|NA|TRBV10-2
CASSRDRGNTEAFF
>TRBJ2-7|NA|TRBV9
CASSVGSGAGEQYF
>TRBJ2-5|few|TRBV5-4
CASSSTGSSGTQYF
>TRBJ2-1|NA|TRBV28
CASSSPYGSSYNEQFF
>TRBJ1-1|once|TRBV5-4
CASSPTGRAEAFF
>TRBJ2-2|NA|TRBV5-4
CASSPTHTGKVRTGELFF
>TRBJ2-4|NA|TRBV6-1
CASSEQKAKNIQYF
>TRBJ1-2|NA|TRBV5-1
CASSPGQGVWYGYTF
>TRBJ1-1|NA|TRBV2
CARNTRLGAGTEAFF
>TRBJ2-3|NA|TRBV11-2
CASSLLAGDTQYF
>TRBJ2-7|NA|TRBV11-2
CASSPTGSISYEQYF
>TRBJ1-2|once|TRBV9
CASSVANFYGYTF
>TRBJ2-7|NA|TRBV27
CASSFAQGAYEQYF
>TRBJ1-4|once|TRBV2
CASSETPPGGGIEKLFF
>TRBJ2-3|NA|TRBV15
CATSKIGPAGSADTQYF
>TRBJ2-2|NA|TRBV7-3
CASSLRRTGGAYGELFF
>TRBJ2-5|NA|TRBV28
CASGIWGETQYF
>TRBJ2-1|NA|TRBV4-1
CASSQDALAGVREQFF